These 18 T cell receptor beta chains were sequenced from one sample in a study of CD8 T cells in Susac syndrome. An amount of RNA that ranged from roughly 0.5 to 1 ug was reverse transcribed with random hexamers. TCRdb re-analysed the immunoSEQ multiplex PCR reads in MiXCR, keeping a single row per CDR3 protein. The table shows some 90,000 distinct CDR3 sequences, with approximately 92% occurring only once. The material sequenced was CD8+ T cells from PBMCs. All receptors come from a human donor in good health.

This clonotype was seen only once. The CDR3 region is CASRQRRNTGELFF. In DNA, the CDR3 is TGTGCCAGCCGTCAGCGGAGGAACACCGGGGAGCTGTTTTTT. The rearrangement uses TRBV27 and TRBJ2-2; TRBD2 might be the D (5 bases). The V and J ends lost 8 bases and 1 base respectively, with 11 bases between them. The CDR3 extends over 14 amino acids. Per germline, CDR1 MNHEY and CDR2 SMNVEV (reference sequence).

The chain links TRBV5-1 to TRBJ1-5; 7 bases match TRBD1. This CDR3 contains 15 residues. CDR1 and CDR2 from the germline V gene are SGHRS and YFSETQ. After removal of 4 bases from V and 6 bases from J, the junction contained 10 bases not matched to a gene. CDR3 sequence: CASSPGYKGAQPQHF. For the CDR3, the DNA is TGCGCCAGCAGCCCCGGGTACAAGGGGGCTCAGCCCCAGCATTTT.

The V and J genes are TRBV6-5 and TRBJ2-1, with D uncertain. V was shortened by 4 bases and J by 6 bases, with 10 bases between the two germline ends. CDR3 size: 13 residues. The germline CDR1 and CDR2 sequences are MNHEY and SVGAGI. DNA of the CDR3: TGTGCCAGCAGTTTTTTAATGGGCAATGAGCAGTTCTTC. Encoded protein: CASSFLMGNEQFF.

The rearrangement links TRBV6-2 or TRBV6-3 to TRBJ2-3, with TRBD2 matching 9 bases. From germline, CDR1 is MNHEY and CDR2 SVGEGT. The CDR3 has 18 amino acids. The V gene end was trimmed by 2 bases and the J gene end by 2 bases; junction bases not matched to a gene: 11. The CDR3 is CASSYGGRLADPTDTQYF. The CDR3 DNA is TGTGCCAGCAGTTACGGCGGGCGACTAGCGGACCCCACAGATACGCAGTATTTT.

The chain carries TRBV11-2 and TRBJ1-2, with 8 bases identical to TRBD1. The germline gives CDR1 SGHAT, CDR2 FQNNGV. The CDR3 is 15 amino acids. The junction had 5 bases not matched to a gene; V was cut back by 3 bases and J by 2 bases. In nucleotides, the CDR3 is TGTGCCAGCAGCTTGACGGACAGGGCGAACTATGGCTACACCTTC. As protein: CASSLTDRANYGYTF.

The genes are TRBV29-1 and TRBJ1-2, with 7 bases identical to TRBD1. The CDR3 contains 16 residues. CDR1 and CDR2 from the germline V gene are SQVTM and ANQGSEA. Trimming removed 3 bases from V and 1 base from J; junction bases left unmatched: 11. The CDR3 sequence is CSVDDRGQGLNYGYTF. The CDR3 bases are TGCAGCGTTGATGATAGGGGGCAGGGTCTTAACTATGGCTACACCTTC.

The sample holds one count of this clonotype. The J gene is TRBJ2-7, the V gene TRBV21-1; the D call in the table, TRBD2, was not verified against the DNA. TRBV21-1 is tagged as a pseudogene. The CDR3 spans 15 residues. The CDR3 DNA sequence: TGTGCCAGCTTGCCCCGGGAGGGAAGCTCCTACGAGCAGTACTTC. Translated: CASLPREGSSYEQYF.

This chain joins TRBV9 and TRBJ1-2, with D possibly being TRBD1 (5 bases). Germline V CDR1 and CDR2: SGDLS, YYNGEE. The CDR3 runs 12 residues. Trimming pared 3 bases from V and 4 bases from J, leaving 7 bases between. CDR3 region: CASSAGAYGYTF. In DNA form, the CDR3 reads TGTGCCAGCAGCGCCGGGGCCTATGGCTACACCTTC.

The CDR3 reads CASSSLAGNEQFF. The DNA for the CDR3 is TGTGCCAGCAGCTCACTAGCAGGCAATGAGCAGTTCTTC. The gene calls are TRBV7-2 and TRBJ2-1; TRBD2 is a possible D gene (6 bases). V was cut by 4 bases and J by 6 bases, with 10 bases left in between. From germline, CDR1 is SGHTA and CDR2 FQGNSA. The CDR3 runs to 13 residues.

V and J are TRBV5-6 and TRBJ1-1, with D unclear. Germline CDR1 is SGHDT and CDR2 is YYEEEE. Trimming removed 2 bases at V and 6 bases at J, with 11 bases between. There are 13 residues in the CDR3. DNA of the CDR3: TGTGCCAGCAGCTTCCCCTCGGGGTCTGAAGCTTTCTTT. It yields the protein CASSFPSGSEAFF.

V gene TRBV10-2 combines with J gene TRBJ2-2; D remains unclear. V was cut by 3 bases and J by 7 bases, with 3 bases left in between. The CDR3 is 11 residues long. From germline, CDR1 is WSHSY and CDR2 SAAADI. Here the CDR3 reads CASSEYGELFF. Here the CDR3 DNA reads TGCGCCAGCAGTGAATACGGGGAGCTGTTTTTT.

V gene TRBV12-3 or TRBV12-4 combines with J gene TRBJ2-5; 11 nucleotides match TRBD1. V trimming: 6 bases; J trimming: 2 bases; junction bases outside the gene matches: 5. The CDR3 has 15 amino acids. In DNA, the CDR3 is TGTGCCAGCAGCTCGGACAGGGGGCTTCAAGAGACCCAGTACTTC. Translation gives CASSSDRGLQETQYF.

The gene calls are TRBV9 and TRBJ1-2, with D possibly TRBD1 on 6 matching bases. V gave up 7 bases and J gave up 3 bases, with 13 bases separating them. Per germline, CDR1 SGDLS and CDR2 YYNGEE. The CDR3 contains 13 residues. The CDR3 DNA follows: TGTGCCAGCGGACCCACAGGGCACTATGGCTACACCTTC. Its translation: CASGPTGHYGYTF.

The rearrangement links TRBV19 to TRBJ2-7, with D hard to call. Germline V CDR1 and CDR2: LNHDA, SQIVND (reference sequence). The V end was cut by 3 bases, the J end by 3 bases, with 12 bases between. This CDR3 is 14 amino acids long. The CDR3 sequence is CASSMGSFFYEQYF. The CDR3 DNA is TGTGCCAGTAGTATGGGCAGTTTCTTCTACGAGCAGTACTTC.

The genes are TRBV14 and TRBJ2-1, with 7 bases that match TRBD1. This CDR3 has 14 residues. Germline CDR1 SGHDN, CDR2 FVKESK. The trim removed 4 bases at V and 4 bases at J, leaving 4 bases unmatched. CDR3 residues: CASSPGTAYNEQFF. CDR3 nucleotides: TGTGCCAGCAGCCCCGGGACAGCGTACAATGAGCAGTTCTTC.

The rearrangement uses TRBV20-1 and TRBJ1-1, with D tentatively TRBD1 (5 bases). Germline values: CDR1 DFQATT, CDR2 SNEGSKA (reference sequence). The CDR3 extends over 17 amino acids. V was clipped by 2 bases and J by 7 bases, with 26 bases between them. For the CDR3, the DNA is TGCAGTGCTAGAAAGGAGGGGCCATGGCACCATGGGTTTGAAGCTTTCTTT. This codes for CSARKEGPWHHGFEAFF.

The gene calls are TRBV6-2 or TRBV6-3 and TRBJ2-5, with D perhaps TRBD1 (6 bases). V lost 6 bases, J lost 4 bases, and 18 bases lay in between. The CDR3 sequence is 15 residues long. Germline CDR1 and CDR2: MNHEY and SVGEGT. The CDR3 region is CASRPVAGESETQYF. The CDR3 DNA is TGTGCCAGCAGACCGGTGGCAGGGGAGTCAGAGACCCAGTACTTC.

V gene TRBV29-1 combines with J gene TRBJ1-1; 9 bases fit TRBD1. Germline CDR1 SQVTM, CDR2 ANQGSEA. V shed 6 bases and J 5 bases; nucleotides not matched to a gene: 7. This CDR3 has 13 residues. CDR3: CSVRTGERTEAFF. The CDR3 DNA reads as TGCAGCGTGAGGACAGGGGAGCGAACTGAAGCTTTCTTT.